Listed below are T cell receptor beta chains from one sample, sequenced in a study of identical twins. TCRdb reanalysed the 5' RACE reads using MiXCR and keeps one entry per CDR3 protein. Among 1.5 million to 2 million distinct CDR3 sequences listed, about 32% were seen once. Sequenced input: cord blood. The source is a newborn girl in good health. Both conserved end residues are part of each CDR3. Each record gives: clone size, CDR3 length, V gene, J gene, D gene, CDR3 DNA, CDR3 protein. The D gene is left open where the match is weak. Clone size appears in some rows only: once, few, many, or a class for an expanded clone.

>-|15|TRBV4-2|TRBJ1-6|-
TGTGCCAGCAGGTCAACGCCGGATTATAATTCACCCCTCCACTTT
CASRSTPDYNSPLHF
>few|19|TRBV7-2|TRBJ2-3|TRBD2
TGTGCCAGCAGCTTTCCCGAAACCGGCGAGCGGGAATGGTCGGATACGCAGTATTTT
CASSFPETGEREWSDTQYF
>-|16|TRBV12-3/TRBV12-4|TRBJ2-5|TRBD1
TGTGCCAGCAGTTTTAGGATCGGACAGGCCCAAGAGACCCAGTACTTC
CASSFRIGQAQETQYF
>few|15|TRBV25-1|TRBJ1-2|TRBD1
TGTGCCAGCAGTGAATTTGGACAGGTGAACTATGGCTACACCTTC
CASSEFGQVNYGYTF
>-|16|TRBV11-2|TRBJ2-7|TRBD1
TGTGCCAGCAGCTTAGATTTGGGGACAGGGGGCTACGAGCAGTACTTC
CASSLDLGTGGYEQYF
>-|13|TRBV4-1|TRBJ1-6|-
TGCGCCAGCAGCCAATTCGCAGATTCACCCCTCCACTTT
CASSQFADSPLHF
>many|16|TRBV6-6|TRBJ2-3|TRBD2
TGTGCCAGCAGGCTGACTAGCGGGAGGCTCGAAGATACGCAGTATTTT
CASRLTSGRLEDTQYF
>-|14|TRBV10-2|TRBJ2-2|-
TGCGCCAGCAGCGGCGTTAAAGACACCGGGGAGCTGTTTTTT
CASSGVKDTGELFF
>once|15|TRBV7-9|TRBJ2-5|-
TGTGCCAGCAGCCCACAAAGGTTCGGGAGTAATGAGCAGTACTTC
CASSPQRFGSNEQYF
>-|16|TRBV19|TRBJ1-5|TRBD1
TGTGCCAGTAGTATAGTCGGGACAGGGGGCAATCAGCCCCAGCATTTT
CASSIVGTGGNQPQHF
>-|17|TRBV24-1|TRBJ2-6|-
TGTGCCACCAGTGATCCGGACGGGGTCGCTGGGGCCAACGTCCTGACTTTC
CATSDPDGVAGANVLTF
>-|13|TRBV9|TRBJ2-5|-
TGTGCCAGCAGCGTAGATCGGTCGGAGACCCAGTACTTC
CASSVDRSETQYF
>many|13|TRBV10-2|TRBJ2-7|TRBD1
TGCGCCAGCAGTAGAGACAGGGTTCACGAGCAGTACTTC
CASSRDRVHEQYF
>-|15|TRBV12-3/TRBV12-4|TRBJ2-1|TRBD1
TGTGCCAGCAGAGCCGGGACAGGGTCTTACAATGAGCAGTTCTTC
CASRAGTGSYNEQFF
>few|18|TRBV21-1|TRBJ2-3|-
TGTGCCAGCAGCAAAGAAATAGGGGGGACAGGGGGCACAGATACGCAGTATTTT
CASSKEIGGTGGTDTQYF
>-|14|TRBV2|TRBJ1-2|-
TGTGCCAGCAAAGCGGACAGCTCCAACTATGGCTACACCTTC
CASKADSSNYGYTF
>few|14|TRBV29-1|TRBJ2-6|-
TGCAGCGTTGGACGCCACTCTGGGGCCAACGTCCTGACTTTC
CSVGRHSGANVLTF
>many|16|TRBV11-2|TRBJ2-3|TRBD2
TGTGCCAGCAGCTTAGCCCTAGCGGGGGGCACAGATACGCAGTATTTT
CASSLALAGGTDTQYF
>-|15|TRBV20-1|TRBJ2-5|TRBD2
TGCAGTGCTAGAGTCCGCGGGACTAGATACAATGAGCAGTACTTC
CSARVRGTRYNEQYF
>-|15|TRBV5-5|TRBJ2-1|TRBD1
TGTGCCAGCAGCCCGGGACAGCTATACTACAATGAGCAGTTCTTC
CASSPGQLYYNEQFF
>-|13|TRBV4-1|TRBJ2-5|-
TGCGCCAGCAGCCAAGGGCGGTTGGAGACCCAGTACTTC
CASSQGRLETQYF
>few|15|TRBV27|TRBJ1-1|-
TGTGCCAGCAGTCAAACCGGGACTCTGAACACTGAAGCTTTCTTT
CASSQTGTLNTEAFF
>-|14|TRBV7-6|TRBJ1-2|TRBD1
TGTGCCAGCAGCGATCCTTACAGGGGATCGGGCTACACCTTC
CASSDPYRGSGYTF
>-|14|TRBV2|TRBJ2-7|TRBD2
TGTGCCAGCAGGGGCTCTAGCGGGTCCTACGAGCAGTACTTC
CASRGSSGSYEQYF
>-|15|TRBV7-2|TRBJ1-2|TRBD1
TGTGCCAGCAGCCCGCAAACCGGGACAGGGGATTACTACACCTTC
CASSPQTGTGDYYTF
>-|14|TRBV5-6|TRBJ2-4|-
TGTGCCAGCAGCTTGGCCCTGGGGCGAGGCATTCAGTACTTC
CASSLALGRGIQYF
>few|17|TRBV11-2|TRBJ2-3|-
TGTGCCAGCAGCTTAGCCGGTTCCCCAATGGGCACAGATACGCAGTATTTT
CASSLAGSPMGTDTQYF
>-|13|TRBV19|TRBJ1-1|-
TGTGCCAGTAGTATAGACGGGAACACTGAAGCTTTCTTT
CASSIDGNTEAFF
>few|15|TRBV5-1|TRBJ2-1|-
TGCGCCAGTTCCGCTGGGGGAGCGGCCTACAATGAGCAGTTCTTC
CASSAGGAAYNEQFF
>few|16|TRBV7-2|TRBJ2-1|-
TGTGCCAGCAGCTTAGACGCGGGGGCCTTATACAATGAGCAGTTCTTC
CASSLDAGALYNEQFF
>-|14|TRBV7-6|TRBJ2-2|-
TGTGCCAGCAGCTTATATCAGGGCCCCGGGGAGCTGTTTTTT
CASSLYQGPGELFF
>many|13|TRBV7-9|TRBJ1-5|-
TGTGCCAGCAGCTTAGACGGGTATCAGCCCCAGCATTTT
CASSLDGYQPQHF
>-|11|TRBV19|TRBJ1-2|-
TGTGCCAGTAGTATACAGGGTGGCTACACCTTC
CASSIQGGYTF
>-|13|TRBV9|TRBJ2-5|-
TGTGCCAGCAGCGTACCAGGGCTAGAGACCCAGTACTTC
CASSVPGLETQYF
>-|17|TRBV4-2|TRBJ2-3|TRBD2
TGTGCCAGCAGCCAAGTGTTAGCGGGAGGATTCACAGATACGCAGTATTTT
CASSQVLAGGFTDTQYF
>-|14|TRBV9|TRBJ2-3|TRBD2
TGTGCCGCCGCACCTAGCGGGGGCACAGATACGCAGTATTTT
CAAAPSGGTDTQYF
>few|12|TRBV27|TRBJ1-5|-
TGTGCCAGCCGGACCGTCAATCAGCCCCAGCATTTT
CASRTVNQPQHF
>few|14|TRBV12-3/TRBV12-4|TRBJ2-1|-
TGTGCCAGCAGTTTAAGGACCCTTTACAATGAGCAGTTCTTC
CASSLRTLYNEQFF
>-|15|TRBV20-1|TRBJ2-1|-
TGCAGTGCTAGAGATGGGCAGGTCGGGTACAATGAGCAGTTCTTC
CSARDGQVGYNEQFF
>-|15|TRBV21-1|TRBJ1-6|-
TGTGCCAGCAGCCCCCGGGACAGGGGGCGATCACCCCTCCACTTT
CASSPRDRGRSPLHF
>-|15|TRBV6-2/TRBV6-3|TRBJ1-1|-
TGTGCCAGCAGTCGCAGACAGTGGGCGAACACTGAAGCTTTCTTT
CASSRRQWANTEAFF
>-|13|TRBV2|TRBJ1-2|-
TGTGCCGGTAGGAACACCTTCTTCTATGGCTACACCTTC
CAGRNTFFYGYTF
>few|16|TRBV28|TRBJ1-1|-
TGTGCCAGCAGTTCGCCCGGGGGACGCAGGAACACTGAAGCTTTCTTT
CASSSPGGRRNTEAFF
>-|14|TRBV7-2|TRBJ2-1|-
TGTGCCAGCAGCCAAGGACTGACCGGCAATGAGCAGTTCTTC
CASSQGLTGNEQFF
>many|15|TRBV7-2|TRBJ2-3|-
TGTGCCAGCAGCTTAGCGAGGCCTAGGATGGATACGCAGTATTTT
CASSLARPRMDTQYF
>-|16|TRBV7-2|TRBJ2-1|TRBD2
TGTGCCAGCAGCTATCTAGCGGGAGGAGGGAGCAATGAGCAGTTCTTC
CASSYLAGGGSNEQFF
>-|13|TRBV6-1|TRBJ1-2|-
TGTGCCAGCACCCTTAACACATTCTATGGCTACACCTTC
CASTLNTFYGYTF
>-|15|TRBV4-1|TRBJ1-1|-
TGCGCCAGCAGCCAAGATCTCAAGTCGGGCGGAGTTGCTTTCTTT
CASSQDLKSGGVAFF
>-|17|TRBV7-2|TRBJ2-2|-
TGTGCCAGCAGCTTAAGCCACTCGGCTTGGAAAGCCGGGGAGCTGTTTTTT
CASSLSHSAWKAGELFF
>few|15|TRBV27|TRBJ1-2|TRBD1
TGTGCCAGCAGTTCAGTTGGGACAGGGAGTGTTGGCTACACCTTC
CASSSVGTGSVGYTF
>many|17|TRBV6-2/TRBV6-3|TRBJ1-5|-
TGTGCCAGCAGCGACCCCGGGACCTTTTATAGCAATCAGCCCCAGCATTTT
CASSDPGTFYSNQPQHF
>-|16|TRBV24-1|TRBJ2-3|-
TGTGCCACCAGTGACCCTGAGGGGGGAGGTGTAGATACGCAGTATTTT
CATSDPEGGGVDTQYF
>-|17|TRBV14|TRBJ2-3|-
TGTGCCAGCAGCCACGGTTTCCCCGGCCTCCGCACAGATACGCAGTATTTT
CASSHGFPGLRTDTQYF